Below, one TCR beta chain is given with its context. The antigen is unknown. The data derive from a study of T cell responses to AZD1222 COVID-19 vaccine. General observations from the study: A reported finding is that nearly half of spike-specific TCRs target unmutated variant regions. With two AZD1222 doses given, Spike-specific TCR breadth and depth both rose. Donors were mostly white British, more females; clonal diversity possibly underestimated. Repertoire sampling occurred only after the peak T cell response.

Produced via immunoSEQ multiplex PCR; TCRdb's table is partial and in-frame only. The sample lists 150,000 to 200,000 clones; approximately 91% were seen once. Germline V gives CDR1 SGHNT, CDR2 YYREEE (reference sequence). The V gene lost 1 base and the J gene lost 0 bases, with 11 bases spanning the gap. CDR3 length: 16 amino acids. The sequence was obtained from an adult in good health. This chain links TRBV5-4 with TRBJ1-3, with a tentative D call TRBD1 (6 bases). Specimen: peripheral blood, collected on day 0 of AZD1222 vaccination. The CDR3 coding sequence is TGTGCCAGCAGCTTGCGGGGGGCGCCCTCTGGAAACACCATATATTTT. Residues: CASSLRGAPSGNTIYF.